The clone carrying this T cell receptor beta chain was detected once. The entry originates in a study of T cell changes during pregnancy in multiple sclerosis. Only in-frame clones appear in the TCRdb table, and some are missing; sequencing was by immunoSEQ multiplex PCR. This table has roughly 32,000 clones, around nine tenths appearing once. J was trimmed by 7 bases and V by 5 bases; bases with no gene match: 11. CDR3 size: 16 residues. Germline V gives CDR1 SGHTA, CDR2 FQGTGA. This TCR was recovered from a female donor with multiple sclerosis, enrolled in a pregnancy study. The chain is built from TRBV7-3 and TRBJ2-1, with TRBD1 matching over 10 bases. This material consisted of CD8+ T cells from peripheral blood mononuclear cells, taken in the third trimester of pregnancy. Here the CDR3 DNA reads TGTGCCAGCAGCAACCGGGACAGGGGAAATAGGAATGAGCAGTTCTTC. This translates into CASSNRDRGNRNEQFF.